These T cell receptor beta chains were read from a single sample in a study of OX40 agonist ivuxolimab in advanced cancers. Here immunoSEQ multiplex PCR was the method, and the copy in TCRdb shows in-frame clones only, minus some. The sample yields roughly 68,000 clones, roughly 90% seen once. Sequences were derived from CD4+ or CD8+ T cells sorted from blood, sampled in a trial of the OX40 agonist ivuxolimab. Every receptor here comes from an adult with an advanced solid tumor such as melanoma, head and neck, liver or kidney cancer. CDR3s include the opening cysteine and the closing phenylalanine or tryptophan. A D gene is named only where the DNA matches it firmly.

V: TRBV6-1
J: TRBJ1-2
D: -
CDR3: CASRPGNFDYGYTF
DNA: TGTGCCAGCAGACCAGGGAATTTCGACTATGGCTACACCTTC

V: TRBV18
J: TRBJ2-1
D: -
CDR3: CASSPNRYNEQFF
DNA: TGTGCCAGCTCACCCAACAGATACAATGAGCAGTTCTTC

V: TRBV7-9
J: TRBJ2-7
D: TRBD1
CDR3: CASSLALEGTGPKQYF
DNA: TGTGCCAGCAGCTTAGCGTTGGAAGGGACAGGGCCTAAGCAGTACTTC

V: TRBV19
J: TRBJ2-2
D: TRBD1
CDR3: CASSMTGGNTGELFF
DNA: TGTGCCAGTAGTATGACAGGGGGCAACACCGGGGAGCTGTTTTTT

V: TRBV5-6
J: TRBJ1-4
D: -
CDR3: CASSLVIQGHEKLFF
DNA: TGTGCCAGCAGCTTGGTAATTCAGGGTCATGAAAAACTGTTTTTT

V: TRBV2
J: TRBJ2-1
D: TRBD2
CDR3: CASSDPSASGTREQFF
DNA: TGTGCCAGCAGTGACCCGTCCGCTAGCGGGACACGTGAGCAGTTCTTC

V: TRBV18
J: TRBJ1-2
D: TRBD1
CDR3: CASSPNRGHYGYTF
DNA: TGTGCCAGCTCACCCAACAGGGGGCACTATGGCTACACCTTC

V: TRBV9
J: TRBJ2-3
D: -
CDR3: CASSAVSRGSTDTQYF
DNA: TGTGCCAGCAGCGCCGTATCTAGGGGGAGCACAGATACGCAGTATTTT

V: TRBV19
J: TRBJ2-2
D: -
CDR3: CASSIPPGELFF
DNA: TGTGCCAGTAGTATTCCCCCCGGGGAGCTGTTTTTT

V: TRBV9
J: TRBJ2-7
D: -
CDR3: CASSVEGGEQYF
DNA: TGTGCCAGCAGCGTAGAAGGGGGCGAGCAGTACTTC

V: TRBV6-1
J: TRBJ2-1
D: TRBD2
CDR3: CASSEGTSGGASYNEQFF
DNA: TGTGCCAGCAGTGAAGGGACTAGCGGGGGGGCCTCCTACAATGAGCAGTTCTTC